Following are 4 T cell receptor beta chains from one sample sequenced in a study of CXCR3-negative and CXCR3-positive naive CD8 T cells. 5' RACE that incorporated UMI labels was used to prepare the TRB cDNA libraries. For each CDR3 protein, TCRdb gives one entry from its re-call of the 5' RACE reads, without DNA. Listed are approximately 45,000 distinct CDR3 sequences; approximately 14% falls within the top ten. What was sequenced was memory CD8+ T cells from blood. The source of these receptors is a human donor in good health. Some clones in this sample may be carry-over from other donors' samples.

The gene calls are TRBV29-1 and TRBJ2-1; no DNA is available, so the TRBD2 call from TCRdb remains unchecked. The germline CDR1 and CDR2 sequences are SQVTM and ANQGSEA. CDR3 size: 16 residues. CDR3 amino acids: CSAWPYVVREGDEQFF.

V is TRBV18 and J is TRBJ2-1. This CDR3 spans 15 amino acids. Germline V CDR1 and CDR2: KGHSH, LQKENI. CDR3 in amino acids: CASSLAGSSYNEQFF.

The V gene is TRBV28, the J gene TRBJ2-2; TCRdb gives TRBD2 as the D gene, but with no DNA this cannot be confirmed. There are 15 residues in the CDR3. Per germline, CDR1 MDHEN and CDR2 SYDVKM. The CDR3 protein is CASRSLAGAVGELFF.

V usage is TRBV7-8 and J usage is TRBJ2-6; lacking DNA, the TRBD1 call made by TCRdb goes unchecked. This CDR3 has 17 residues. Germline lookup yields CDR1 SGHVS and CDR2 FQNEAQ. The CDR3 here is CASSPEAGGTGANVLTF.